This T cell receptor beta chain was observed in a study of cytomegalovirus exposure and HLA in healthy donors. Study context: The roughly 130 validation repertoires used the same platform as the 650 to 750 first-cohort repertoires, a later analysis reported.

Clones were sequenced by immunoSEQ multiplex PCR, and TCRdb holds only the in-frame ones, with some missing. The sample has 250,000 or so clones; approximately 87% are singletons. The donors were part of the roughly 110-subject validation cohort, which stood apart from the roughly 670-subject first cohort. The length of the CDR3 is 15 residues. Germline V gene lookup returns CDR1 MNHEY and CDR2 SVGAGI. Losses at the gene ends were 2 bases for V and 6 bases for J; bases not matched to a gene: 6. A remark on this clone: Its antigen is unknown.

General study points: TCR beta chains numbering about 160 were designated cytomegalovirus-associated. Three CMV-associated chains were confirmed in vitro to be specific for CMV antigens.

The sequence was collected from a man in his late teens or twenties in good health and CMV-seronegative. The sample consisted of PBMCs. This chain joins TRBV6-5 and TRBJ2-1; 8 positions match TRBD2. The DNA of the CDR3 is TGTGCCAGCAGTTACACGGGGGGGGGTGGCAATGAGCAGTTCTTC. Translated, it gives CASSYTGGGGNEQFF.